This T cell receptor beta chain was sequenced during a study of response to subunit inactivated influenza vaccine. Germline lookup yields CDR1 SGHTA and CDR2 FQGNSA. Trimming pared 1 base from V and 5 bases from J, leaving 20 bases between. This CDR3 contains 17 residues. One entry per CDR3 protein, called by TCRdb with MiXCR from the RT-PCR reads. The sample lists some 550,000 distinct CDR3 sequences; around 21% were seen once. This clonotype turned up a few times. These data also featured in a second study, about T cells expressing NK-cell markers. That source adds: A 5'RACE template switching approach incorporating UMIs was used to make TCR beta cDNA. Repertoire data for TCR beta were derived from sorted T cells (CD3+CD56+NKG2C+, CD3+CD56+NKG2C- and CD3+CD56-NKG2C+). In several experiments, sorting was restricted to alpha-beta TCR T cells by an anti-gamma-delta TCR antibody. Dominant NKG2C+ clonotype frequencies of 1.0-7.0% of CD8+ T cells were measured in six or seven donors. The CD3+CD56-NKG2C+ fraction of a few donors was also led by these clonotypes.

Sample: CD4+ T cells sorted from PBMCs, taken 11 to 12 days after vaccination. V usage is TRBV7-2 and J usage is TRBJ1-1, with D maybe TRBD1 (5 bases). The TCR was taken from a man aged 50 or older who received an inactivated influenza vaccine. CDR3 residues: CASSLVGPRTRATEAFF. Here the CDR3 DNA reads TGTGCCAGCAGCTTAGTGGGGCCAAGGACGAGAGCAACTGAAGCTTTCTTT.